This is a list of T cell receptor beta chains from one sample in a study of cytomegalovirus exposure and HLA in healthy donors. Data came from immunoSEQ multiplex PCR; TCRdb stores just in-frame clones and leaves some out. This sample carries some 180,000 clones, around 77% of them seen once, and the ten largest clones take 1.5% to 2%. Sequenced: PBMCs. These receptors were obtained from a woman in her thirties in good health and CMV-seronegative. Both conserved end residues are part of each CDR3. The D gene is left open where the match is weak. Clone size is shown for a subset of rows, as once, few, many or a class of expanded clone.

>.|15|TRBV7-8|.|TRBJ1-1
TGTGCCAGCAGCTTAGCGCGGAAGGAGAACACTGAAGCTTTCTTT
CASSLARKENTEAFF
>.|15|TRBV6-5|.|TRBJ2-2
TGTGCCAGCAGTGGGGGACTGTCGAACACCGGGGAGCTGTTTTTT
CASSGGLSNTGELFF
>few|15|TRBV7-3|TRBD1|TRBJ1-1
TGTGCCAGCAGCCTAGGGGACAGGGCGGGCACTGAAGCTTTCTTT
CASSLGDRAGTEAFF
>.|11|TRBV30|.|TRBJ2-7
TGTGCCTGGCAGACAGGTCTCGAGCAGTACTTC
CAWQTGLEQYF
>.|12|TRBV29-1|TRBD2|TRBJ2-1
TGCAGCGTTCAATGGGGGGGCAATGAGCAGTTCTTC
CSVQWGGNEQFF
>.|14|TRBV30|.|TRBJ1-2
TGTGCCTGGAGAGCAAAGGGGGGGAACTATGGCTACACCTTC
CAWRAKGGNYGYTF
>.|15|TRBV6-6|.|TRBJ1-3
TGTGCCAGCAGCCAACCTCAGGGTGCTGGAAACACCATATATTTT
CASSQPQGAGNTIYF
>.|19|TRBV4-2|TRBD2|TRBJ2-1
TGTGCCAGCAGCCAGGTAGGACTAGCGGGGGGGAGCTCCTACAATGAGCAGTTCTTC
CASSQVGLAGGSSYNEQFF
>once|12|TRBV29-1|.|TRBJ1-2
TGCAGCGTGGGAGGGTTGGGCTATGGCTACACCTTC
CSVGGLGYGYTF
>.|15|TRBV5-1|TRBD2|TRBJ2-7
TGCGCCAGCGGGAGGGGACGGGGGAGCTTCTACGAGCAGTACTTC
CASGRGRGSFYEQYF
>.|15|TRBV30|.|TRBJ1-5
TGTGCCTGGAGTCCTCGGAACAGGGTCGGCCAGCCCCAGCATTTT
CAWSPRNRVGQPQHF
>.|13|TRBV5-6|.|TRBJ2-7
TGTGCCAGCAGCTATGGACAGTCCTACGAGCAGTACTTC
CASSYGQSYEQYF
>.|17|TRBV5-1|TRBD1|TRBJ1-1
TGCGCCAGCAGCTCGGGACAGGGGCGCGCAAAGAACACTGAAGCTTTCTTT
CASSSGQGRAKNTEAFF
>.|15|TRBV4-3|TRBD2|TRBJ2-3
TGCGCCAGCAGCCAAACTAGCGGGGGAGGAGATACGCAGTATTTT
CASSQTSGGGDTQYF
>.|14|TRBV6-5|.|TRBJ1-2
TGTGCCAGCAGGTACTCTGGGAGGAACTATGGCTACACCTTC
CASRYSGRNYGYTF
>.|14|TRBV30|.|TRBJ2-1
TGTGCCTGGAGGACAGGCTACCTCTACAATGAGCAGTTCTTC
CAWRTGYLYNEQFF
>.|16|TRBV4-1|TRBD1|TRBJ1-3
TGCGCCAGCAGCCCCGGACAGGGGGCGGTTGGAAACACCATATATTTT
CASSPGQGAVGNTIYF
>.|15|TRBV6-5|.|TRBJ1-3
TGTGCCAGCAAGGTGACGACAAACTCTGGAAACACCATATATTTT
CASKVTTNSGNTIYF
>.|15|TRBV10-3|.|TRBJ1-6
TGTGCCACCTCCGTAGTTAGGAGGGGAAACGCACCCCTCCACTTT
CATSVVRRGNAPLHF
>few|15|TRBV19|.|TRBJ1-1
TGTGCCAGTAGTATAGTTCAGGGAGGGGACACTGAAGCTTTCTTT
CASSIVQGGDTEAFF
>.|14|TRBV11-3|TRBD2|TRBJ2-5
TGTGCCAGCAGCTTAGGAGCGGGGGGAGAGACCCAGTACTTC
CASSLGAGGETQYF
>.|18|TRBV5-4|.|TRBJ1-1
TGTGCCAGCAGCAAACGACCGACTGGGGGCTGGTTGGACACTGAAGCTTTCTTT
CASSKRPTGGWLDTEAFF
>.|15|TRBV4-1|TRBD1|TRBJ1-5
TGCGCCAGCAGCCAAGATAATCAGGGGGTTCAGCCCCAGCATTTT
CASSQDNQGVQPQHF
>few|13|TRBV29-1|.|TRBJ1-5
TGCAGCGTTGCCCAGGGATTGAATCAGCCCCAGCATTTT
CSVAQGLNQPQHF
>.|14|TRBV5-1|TRBD2|TRBJ2-2
TGCGCCAGCAGTCCCGGGAGGGACACCGGGGAGCTGTTTTTT
CASSPGRDTGELFF
>.|15|TRBV11-2|TRBD2|TRBJ2-1
TGTGCCAGCAGCACCCCACTAGCGGGGGGGAATGAGCAGTTCTTC
CASSTPLAGGNEQFF
>once|13|TRBV27|.|TRBJ2-3
TGTGCCAGCACCCCTGGCGGGGAAGATACGCAGTATTTT
CASTPGGEDTQYF
>once|12|TRBV29-1|.|TRBJ2-7
TGCAGCGTACAGGAGGGTGCGTACGAGCAGTACTTC
CSVQEGAYEQYF
>.|14|TRBV5-1|.|TRBJ2-3
TGCGCCAGCAGCTTCGGGTGGAGCACAGATACGCAGTATTTT
CASSFGWSTDTQYF
>.|17|TRBV5-1|.|TRBJ2-3
TGCGCCAGCAGCTTGGCCGGGGCGGGGCATGGGGGAGATACGCAGTATTTT
CASSLAGAGHGGDTQYF
>.|17|TRBV18|.|TRBJ1-3
TGTGCCAGCTCACCGACCCCGACTGGAGGGCCCGGAAACACCATATATTTT
CASSPTPTGGPGNTIYF